One T cell receptor (beta chain) is described in this entry. Its matching antigen is unknown. This sample stems from a study of T cell responses to AZD1222 COVID-19 vaccine. Study outcomes and limitations: Among vaccine-associated CD4 TCRs, coverage spanned spike, with dominance at 160-218 and 743-854. Only five to seven AZD1222 recipients were seropositive at baseline. A reported finding is that nearly half of spike-specific TCRs target unmutated variant regions.

The protocol was immunoSEQ multiplex PCR, while the TCRdb copy is restricted to in-frame clones and leaves out a portion. The repertoire holds some 150,000 clones, with about nine tenths as singletons. Recipients boosted at about 4 weeks or about 12 weeks are pooled. The TCR sequence derives from an adult who received the AZD1222 COVID-19 vaccine. The specimen was peripheral blood, collected 28 days after the second AZD1222 dose.

The CDR3 region is CASSRDSGLQAYEQYF. The CDR3, as DNA: TGCGCCAGCAGCCGTGACTCGGGACTTCAAGCCTACGAGCAGTACTTC. This chain connects TRBV5-1 to TRBJ2-7, with a possible D match to TRBD2 (6 bases). The CDR3 is made up of 16 amino acids. Germline V gene lookup returns CDR1 SGHRS and CDR2 YFSETQ. The V end lost 4 bases, the J end lost 2 bases, and 19 bases lay between the germline ends.